This TCR beta chain was profiled in a study of PD-1 blockade in classical Hodgkin lymphoma. Only in-frame clones appear in the TCRdb table, and some are missing; sequencing was by immunoSEQ multiplex PCR. The sample yields approximately 23,000 clones, roughly 90% seen once. The time point was: newly diagnosed, previously untreated cHL patient sample. Thawed PBMCs were the source of CD4+ T cells, purified by magnetic negative selection. Newly diagnosed classical Hodgkin lymphoma PBMCs, still untreated, provided the comparison samples. Details on this clone: Its antigen is unknown.

Germline CDR1 and CDR2: SGHTA and FQGNSA. The CDR3 is 13 residues long. V shed 5 bases and J 7 bases; nucleotides not matched to a gene: 5. Findings and caveats of the study: Reported findings placed baseline TCR diversity lower in newly diagnosed patients (compared with healthy donors). The causes of the repertoire differences, possibly disease activity or prior therapy, remain undefined.

This clonotype was sampled from a human donor with classical Hodgkin lymphoma. This chain links TRBV7-2 with TRBJ1-5; TRBD1 aligns across 7 bases. Input material: CD4+ T cells from blood. CDR3 nucleotide sequence: TGTGCCAGCAGCGCCGACAGGGCACAGCCCCAGCATTTT. This gives the protein CASSADRAQPQHF.